Many counts were recorded for the clone carrying this T cell receptor beta chain. Its antigen is unidentified. TCRdb re-called the reads with MiXCR, one entry per CDR3 protein. Seen here are a few hundred thousand distinct CDR3 sequences, roughly 15% observed once, and the top ten hold around 11%. This entry comes from a study of T cell repertoires in cytomegalovirus infection. Study details: Both a matching HLA type and CMV infection were indicated by public TCR beta signatures. Overall study results and limits: Cumulative public TCR beta family frequency identified CMV carriers with the relevant HLA. In two of eight donors, the top clonotype was HLA-C-restricted CMV-specific.

Germline CDR1 SGHTA, CDR2 FQGNSA. V dropped 0 bases and J dropped 6 bases, with 23 bases sitting between them. The length of the CDR3 is 18 residues. The receptor was derived from a human donor in good health (CMV status not recorded). Some clones in this sample may be carry-over from other donors' samples. This chain joins TRBV7-2 and TRBJ2-5; perhaps TRBD2 as D (5 bases). Sequencing input: PBMCs. The CDR3 nucleotides read TGTGCCAGCAGCTTAGCAGTCCGGGGTTCGGCTTGGGGAAAGACCCAGTACTTC. Translating it yields CASSLAVRGSAWGKTQYF.